A selection of T cell receptor beta chains follows, all from one sample in a study of beta chain features in type 1 diabetes. Produced via immunoSEQ multiplex PCR; TCRdb's table is partial and in-frame only. The table shows about 140,000 clones, with 6.5% to 8.5% occurring only once. Specimen: central memory CD4+ T cells from blood. All receptors derive from a woman younger than 45 in good health. Both conserved end residues are part of each CDR3. Each record gives: clone size, V gene, J gene, D gene, CDR3 DNA, CDR3 protein. A D gene is named only where the DNA matches it firmly. The size of a clone is reported for some rows only, either as once, few or many, or as a class for expanded clones.

clone size: few; V gene: TRBV19; J gene: TRBJ1-1; D gene: .; CDR3 DNA: TGTGCCAGTAGTATAGATCTCTGGAGCCGCTCTGAAGCTTTCTTT; CDR3 protein: CASSIDLWSRSEAFF
clone size: .; V gene: TRBV27; J gene: TRBJ2-1; D gene: TRBD1; CDR3 DNA: TGTGCCACCAGTTCGGCGACAGGGCCGAACAATGAGCAGTTCTTC; CDR3 protein: CATSSATGPNNEQFF
clone size: few; V gene: TRBV7-8; J gene: TRBJ2-7; D gene: .; CDR3 DNA: TGTGCCAGCAGCTTAACGAGCTCCTACGAGCAGTACTTC; CDR3 protein: CASSLTSSYEQYF
clone size: few; V gene: TRBV11-2; J gene: TRBJ2-7; D gene: TRBD2; CDR3 DNA: TGTGCCAGCAGCTTAGGACTAGCGGACTACGAGCAGTACTTC; CDR3 protein: CASSLGLADYEQYF
clone size: .; V gene: TRBV28; J gene: TRBJ1-5; D gene: .; CDR3 DNA: TGTGCCAGCATCCCTCAGGGGCGGGGGGATCAGCCCCAGCATTTT; CDR3 protein: CASIPQGRGDQPQHF
clone size: few; V gene: TRBV11-2; J gene: TRBJ2-7; D gene: TRBD2; CDR3 DNA: TGTGCCAGCAGCGGGAACAGCGGGAGTACTTCCTACGAGCAGTACTTC; CDR3 protein: CASSGNSGSTSYEQYF
clone size: many; V gene: TRBV7-9; J gene: TRBJ2-2; D gene: .; CDR3 DNA: TGTGCCAGCAGCCCGGACAGAAGGGGTTTATCCGGGGAGCTGTTTTTT; CDR3 protein: CASSPDRRGLSGELFF
clone size: .; V gene: TRBV7-9; J gene: TRBJ2-7; D gene: TRBD2; CDR3 DNA: TGTGCCAGCAGCTTAGCGCTCAGCGGGAGGGGGAGGTACGAGCAGTACTTC; CDR3 protein: CASSLALSGRGRYEQYF
clone size: .; V gene: TRBV5-1; J gene: TRBJ2-7; D gene: TRBD1; CDR3 DNA: TGCGCCAGCAGCTTGGATCGCGGTGGGGACAGGGACGAGCAGTACTTC; CDR3 protein: CASSLDRGGDRDEQYF
clone size: many; V gene: TRBV10-3; J gene: TRBJ1-1; D gene: TRBD1; CDR3 DNA: TGTGCCGGTTCACAGGGGCCGACTGGCACTGAAGCTTTCTTT; CDR3 protein: CAGSQGPTGTEAFF
clone size: many; V gene: TRBV4-3; J gene: TRBJ2-4; D gene: .; CDR3 DNA: TGCGCCAGCAGCCTCGACTTTTCACTAGCCAAAAACATTCAGTACTTC; CDR3 protein: CASSLDFSLAKNIQYF
clone size: .; V gene: TRBV7-2; J gene: TRBJ2-3; D gene: .; CDR3 DNA: TGTGCCAGCAGCCCTCAGGGCAGCACAGATACGCAGTATTTT; CDR3 protein: CASSPQGSTDTQYF
clone size: .; V gene: TRBV18; J gene: TRBJ2-7; D gene: .; CDR3 DNA: TGTGCCAGCTCACCACCAGGGGGAGACTACGAGCAGTACTTC; CDR3 protein: CASSPPGGDYEQYF
clone size: .; V gene: TRBV15; J gene: TRBJ1-5; D gene: .; CDR3 DNA: TGTGCCACCAGCAGAGGGACTGGGCGGGGGAGCAATCAGCCCCAGCATTTT; CDR3 protein: CATSRGTGRGSNQPQHF
clone size: .; V gene: TRBV6-5; J gene: TRBJ2-3; D gene: TRBD2; CDR3 DNA: TGTGCCAGCAGGCGACTAGCGGGTCAAACAGATACGCAGTATTTT; CDR3 protein: CASRRLAGQTDTQYF
clone size: few; V gene: TRBV5-1; J gene: TRBJ2-7; D gene: .; CDR3 DNA: TGCGCCAGCAGCTTGGTTCAGGGGCCCTACGAGCAGTACTTC; CDR3 protein: CASSLVQGPYEQYF
clone size: few; V gene: TRBV18; J gene: TRBJ1-3; D gene: TRBD1; CDR3 DNA: TGTGCCAGCTCACCACCCAATGGACAGGGGGGCTCTGGAAACACCATATATTTT; CDR3 protein: CASSPPNGQGGSGNTIYF
clone size: .; V gene: TRBV5-1; J gene: TRBJ1-2; D gene: TRBD1; CDR3 DNA: TGCGCCAGCAGAAAAGGGACAGGACCTAACTATGGCTACACCTTC; CDR3 protein: CASRKGTGPNYGYTF
clone size: many; V gene: TRBV27; J gene: TRBJ2-3; D gene: TRBD2; CDR3 DNA: TGTGCCAGTCGTGATAGGGCGGGAGGAAGAACAGATACGCAGTATTTT; CDR3 protein: CASRDRAGGRTDTQYF
clone size: few; V gene: TRBV5-1; J gene: TRBJ2-7; D gene: TRBD2; CDR3 DNA: TGCGCCAGCAGCCACGGACTAGCCGACGAGCAGTACTTC; CDR3 protein: CASSHGLADEQYF
clone size: .; V gene: TRBV7-2; J gene: TRBJ2-1; D gene: .; CDR3 DNA: TGTGCCAGCAGCCCCGGGATTGAACAGTTCTTC; CDR3 protein: CASSPGIEQFF
clone size: few; V gene: TRBV5-4; J gene: TRBJ2-2; D gene: .; CDR3 DNA: TGTGCCAGCAGCTTTGTAGGGGCCTCCGGGGAGCTGTTTTTT; CDR3 protein: CASSFVGASGELFF
clone size: few; V gene: TRBV4-3; J gene: TRBJ1-4; D gene: TRBD1; CDR3 DNA: TGCGCCAGCAGCCAAGATCCTGCAGGGGGTAGGACTAATGAAAAACTGTTTTTT; CDR3 protein: CASSQDPAGGRTNEKLFF
clone size: .; V gene: TRBV7-8; J gene: TRBJ2-3; D gene: TRBD2; CDR3 DNA: TGTGCCAGCAGCTCCAAGGGGACTAGCGGGAAAACCAAAAACACAGATACGCAGTATTTT; CDR3 protein: CASSSKGTSGKTKNTDTQYF
clone size: few; V gene: TRBV6-6; J gene: TRBJ2-1; D gene: TRBD1; CDR3 DNA: TGTGCCAGCAGTTCAGCCGGGACAGGGACCTACAATGAGCAGTTCTTC; CDR3 protein: CASSSAGTGTYNEQFF
clone size: .; V gene: TRBV18; J gene: TRBJ2-3; D gene: .; CDR3 DNA: TGTGCCAGCTCAGCAACCTACACAGATACGCAGTATTTT; CDR3 protein: CASSATYTDTQYF
clone size: few; V gene: TRBV5-1; J gene: TRBJ1-2; D gene: TRBD1; CDR3 DNA: TGCGCCAGCAGCTGGGACAGATCCTATGGCTACACCTTC; CDR3 protein: CASSWDRSYGYTF
clone size: few; V gene: TRBV28; J gene: TRBJ2-2; D gene: TRBD1; CDR3 DNA: TGTGCCAGCATACAGGGGGCTGGCAGCGGGGAGCTGTTTTTT; CDR3 protein: CASIQGAGSGELFF
clone size: .; V gene: TRBV5-1; J gene: TRBJ2-7; D gene: TRBD1; CDR3 DNA: TGCGCCAGCAGGTTGGGACAGGGGGCGCGACTTCCCTACGAGCAGTACTTC; CDR3 protein: CASRLGQGARLPYEQYF
clone size: few; V gene: TRBV7-3; J gene: TRBJ2-2; D gene: TRBD2; CDR3 DNA: TGTGCCAGCAGTCACTCCGGGGGGGCAGGAGGCAACACCGGGGAGCTGTTTTTT; CDR3 protein: CASSHSGGAGGNTGELFF
clone size: few; V gene: TRBV28; J gene: TRBJ2-7; D gene: TRBD2; CDR3 DNA: TGTGCCAGCAGTCCGGGGACTAGCGGGAGAGCTGAGCAGTACTTC; CDR3 protein: CASSPGTSGRAEQYF
clone size: few; V gene: TRBV6-5; J gene: TRBJ1-1; D gene: TRBD1; CDR3 DNA: TGTGCCAGCAGGGACAGGGGGGAGAACACTGAAGCTTTCTTT; CDR3 protein: CASRDRGENTEAFF
clone size: few; V gene: TRBV21-1; J gene: TRBJ1-1; D gene: .; CDR3 DNA: TGTGCCAGCAGCAAAGAGTCAGGGAGGCCGAACACTGAAGCTTTCTTT; CDR3 protein: CASSKESGRPNTEAFF
clone size: .; V gene: TRBV7-6; J gene: TRBJ2-5; D gene: TRBD2; CDR3 DNA: TGTGCCAGCAGCGGACATGCCGGACTAGCGGGCCTCCAAGAGACCCAGTACTTC; CDR3 protein: CASSGHAGLAGLQETQYF
clone size: .; V gene: TRBV6-6; J gene: TRBJ2-1; D gene: TRBD2; CDR3 DNA: TGTGCCAGCAGTTACGCTAGCGGGAGCTCCTACAATGAGCAGTTCTTC; CDR3 protein: CASSYASGSSYNEQFF
clone size: many; V gene: TRBV7-7; J gene: TRBJ2-5; D gene: .; CDR3 DNA: TGTGCTAGCAGCGCACAGGCGGTGGGCAAAGAGACCCAGTACTTC; CDR3 protein: CASSAQAVGKETQYF
clone size: .; V gene: TRBV11-1; J gene: TRBJ2-1; D gene: .; CDR3 DNA: TGTGCCAGCAGCTTGACAACCTACAATGAGCAGTTCTTC; CDR3 protein: CASSLTTYNEQFF
clone size: few; V gene: TRBV28; J gene: TRBJ1-4; D gene: .; CDR3 DNA: TGTGCCAGCAGTTTATATGGGAGCAGTAATGAAAAACTGTTTTTT; CDR3 protein: CASSLYGSSNEKLFF
clone size: .; V gene: TRBV29-1; J gene: TRBJ2-5; D gene: TRBD2; CDR3 DNA: TGCAGCGTCAGACTAGCGGGAGGTTTCACGGAGACCCAGTACTTC; CDR3 protein: CSVRLAGGFTETQYF
clone size: few; V gene: TRBV19; J gene: TRBJ1-4; D gene: TRBD1; CDR3 DNA: TGTGCCAGTAGTCGACAGGGGACGACTAATGAAAAACTGTTTTTT; CDR3 protein: CASSRQGTTNEKLFF
clone size: few; V gene: TRBV4-2; J gene: TRBJ1-4; D gene: .; CDR3 DNA: TGTGCCAGCAGCCAAGGCGCCTCCTCCCGGGTTAATGAAAAACTGTTTTTT; CDR3 protein: CASSQGASSRVNEKLFF
clone size: .; V gene: TRBV21-1; J gene: TRBJ2-7; D gene: .; CDR3 DNA: TGTGCCAGCAGCGCAGGACCTCTGGGGAGCGACGAGCAGTACTTC; CDR3 protein: CASSAGPLGSDEQYF
clone size: few; V gene: TRBV5-3; J gene: TRBJ2-1; D gene: .; CDR3 DNA: TGTGCCAGAAGCTGGACTTGTTGCAATGAGCAGTTCTTC; CDR3 protein: CARSWTCCNEQFF
clone size: few; V gene: TRBV11-3; J gene: TRBJ2-1; D gene: .; CDR3 DNA: TGTGCCAGCAGCTTACTGGGGGCTGGCTACAATGAGCAGTTCTTC; CDR3 protein: CASSLLGAGYNEQFF
clone size: .; V gene: TRBV5-4; J gene: TRBJ2-7; D gene: .; CDR3 DNA: TGTGCCAGCAGCTATGATCCCCTCACTTACTACGAGCAGTACTTC; CDR3 protein: CASSYDPLTYYEQYF
clone size: few; V gene: TRBV6-6; J gene: TRBJ2-2; D gene: .; CDR3 DNA: TGTGCCAGCAGTTTTGGACAGAGCACCGGGGAGCTGTTTTTT; CDR3 protein: CASSFGQSTGELFF
clone size: few; V gene: TRBV19; J gene: TRBJ2-1; D gene: TRBD2; CDR3 DNA: TGTGCCAGTAGTATTCTAGCGGGAGTGAACAATGAGCAGTTCTTC; CDR3 protein: CASSILAGVNNEQFF
clone size: few; V gene: TRBV18; J gene: TRBJ2-6; D gene: .; CDR3 DNA: TGTGCCAGCTCACCCCGGCCAGGGTCCTCTGGGGCCAACGTCCTGACTTTC; CDR3 protein: CASSPRPGSSGANVLTF
clone size: few; V gene: TRBV7-2; J gene: TRBJ2-4; D gene: TRBD2; CDR3 DNA: TGTGCCAGCAGCATTAGCGGGAGGGAACTAGCCAAAAACATTCAGTACTTC; CDR3 protein: CASSISGRELAKNIQYF
clone size: .; V gene: TRBV10-3; J gene: TRBJ2-7; D gene: .; CDR3 DNA: TGTGCCATCAGGACAAACTCCTACGAGCAGTACTTC; CDR3 protein: CAIRTNSYEQYF
clone size: few; V gene: TRBV2; J gene: TRBJ2-5; D gene: .; CDR3 DNA: TGTGCCAGCAGTGTTGGACAACAGACCCAGTACTTC; CDR3 protein: CASSVGQQTQYF
clone size: few; V gene: TRBV4-3; J gene: TRBJ2-6; D gene: TRBD1; CDR3 DNA: TGCGCCAGCAGCCAAGAAGTGACAGGGACTGGGGCCAACGTCCTGACTTTC; CDR3 protein: CASSQEVTGTGANVLTF
clone size: .; V gene: TRBV5-6; J gene: TRBJ2-7; D gene: .; CDR3 DNA: TGTGCCAGCAGCTTGAGTGGCCCGCGGTACGAGCAGTACTTC; CDR3 protein: CASSLSGPRYEQYF
clone size: many; V gene: TRBV30; J gene: TRBJ2-7; D gene: TRBD2; CDR3 DNA: TGTGCCTGGAGGAAACTAGCGGGGAACTACGAGCAGTACTTC; CDR3 protein: CAWRKLAGNYEQYF
clone size: .; V gene: TRBV19; J gene: TRBJ2-7; D gene: .; CDR3 DNA: TGTGCCAGTAGCCCCAGACAGGGTGGGGACTTCTACGAGCAGTACTTC; CDR3 protein: CASSPRQGGDFYEQYF
clone size: few; V gene: TRBV5-1; J gene: TRBJ2-3; D gene: TRBD1; CDR3 DNA: TGCGCCAGCAGTTCTCAGGGGGCCGGAGATACGCAGTATTTT; CDR3 protein: CASSSQGAGDTQYF
clone size: .; V gene: TRBV7-2; J gene: TRBJ2-3; D gene: .; CDR3 DNA: TGTGCCAGCAGCCAAGTCACCCGGGGTAGCGCGGATACGCAGTATTTT; CDR3 protein: CASSQVTRGSADTQYF
clone size: few; V gene: TRBV27; J gene: TRBJ2-2; D gene: TRBD2; CDR3 DNA: TGTGCCAGCAGATCCTCCGGGACTAGCCCGACCGGGGAGCTGTTTTTT; CDR3 protein: CASRSSGTSPTGELFF
clone size: .; V gene: TRBV28; J gene: TRBJ2-3; D gene: TRBD2; CDR3 DNA: TGTGCCAGCAGTTCTCCGGGAGGGGGGCTGGGAGATACGCAGTATTTT; CDR3 protein: CASSSPGGGLGDTQYF
clone size: few; V gene: TRBV11-2; J gene: TRBJ2-7; D gene: TRBD2; CDR3 DNA: TGTGCCAGCAGCGGACGACTAGCGGGAGGGGGTTACGAGCAGTACTTC; CDR3 protein: CASSGRLAGGGYEQYF